What follows are 4 T cell receptor beta chains derived from one specimen sequenced in a study of CD8 T cells in Susac syndrome (dated by TCRdb to between 2017 and 2020). The library relied on the immunoSEQ multiplex PCR assay. RNA was extracted using the RNeasy kit, and about 0.5 to 1 ug of the RNA was reverse transcribed with random hexamers. TCRdb passed the public sequencing reads through fastp at Q25 and MiXCR, retaining productive beta sequences. CDR3 protein sequences are deduplicated, and each keeps its most common genes and DNA. This sample gives hundreds of thousands of distinct CDR3 sequences in total; 75% to 90% of them show up just once. The top ten clonotypes cover 0.12% of the sample. Specimen: CD8+ T cells from PBMCs. These receptors originate from a human donor with multiple sclerosis.

The chain is built from TRBV2 and TRBJ1-2, with D unresolved. Germline V gene sequence: CDR1 SNHLY, CDR2 FYNNEI. V was cut by 3 bases and J by 5 bases, with 10 bases left in between. The CDR3 is made up of 13 amino acids. The CDR3 here is CASSDPGLYGYTF. CDR3 nucleotides: TGTGCCAGCAGTGATCCGGGATTATATGGCTACACCTTC.

The chain is built from TRBV4-1 and TRBJ1-6; the match to TRBD1 covers 8 bases. This CDR3 region has 15 residues. Germline V gives CDR1 MGHRA, CDR2 YSYEKL. The V gene end was trimmed by 4 bases and the J gene end by 9 bases; junction bases not matched to a gene: 8. The CDR3 protein is CASSPVLTGVSPLHF. CDR3 DNA sequence: TGCGCCAGCAGCCCTGTATTGACAGGGGTTTCACCCCTCCACTTT.

V is TRBV19 and J is TRBJ2-7; TRBD1 or TRBD2 may be the D gene (5 bases each). Germline loops: CDR1 LNHDA, CDR2 SQIVND (reference sequence). CDR3 length: 14 amino acids. V dropped 5 bases and J dropped 2 bases, with 13 bases sitting between them. The CDR3 region is CASSFGTGPYEQYF. The DNA of the CDR3 is TGTGCCAGTAGTTTCGGGACGGGACCCTACGAGCAGTACTTC.

The chain has TRBV3-1 and TRBJ2-3, with D perhaps TRBD2 (5 bases). V was trimmed by 0 bases and J by 0 bases, leaving 10 bases between them. CDR1 and CDR2 from the germline V gene are LGHDT and YNNKEL (reference sequence). There are 16 residues in the CDR3. CDR3 bases: TGTGCCAGCAGCCAAGATGTGGAGGCTAGCACAGATACGCAGTATTTT. It specifies CASSQDVEASTDTQYF.